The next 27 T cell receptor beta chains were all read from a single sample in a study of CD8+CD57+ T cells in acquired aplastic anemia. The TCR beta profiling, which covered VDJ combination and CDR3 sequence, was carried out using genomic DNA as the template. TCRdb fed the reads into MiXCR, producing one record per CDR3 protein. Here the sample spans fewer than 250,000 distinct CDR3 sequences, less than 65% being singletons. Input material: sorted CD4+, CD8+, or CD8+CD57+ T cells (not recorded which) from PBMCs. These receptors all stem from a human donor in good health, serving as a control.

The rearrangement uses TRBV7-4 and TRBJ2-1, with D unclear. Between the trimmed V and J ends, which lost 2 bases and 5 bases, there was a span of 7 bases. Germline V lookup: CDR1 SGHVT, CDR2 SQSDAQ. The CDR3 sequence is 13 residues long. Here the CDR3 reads CASSLPRDNEQFF. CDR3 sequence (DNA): TGTGCCAGCAGCTTACCGCGCGACAATGAGCAGTTCTTC.

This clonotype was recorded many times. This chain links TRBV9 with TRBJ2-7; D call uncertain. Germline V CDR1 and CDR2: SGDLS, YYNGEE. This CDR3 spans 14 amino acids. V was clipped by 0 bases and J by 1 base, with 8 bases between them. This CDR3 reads CASSVGSLSYEQYF. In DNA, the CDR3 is TGTGCCAGCAGCGTAGGCTCACTGTCCTACGAGCAGTACTTC.

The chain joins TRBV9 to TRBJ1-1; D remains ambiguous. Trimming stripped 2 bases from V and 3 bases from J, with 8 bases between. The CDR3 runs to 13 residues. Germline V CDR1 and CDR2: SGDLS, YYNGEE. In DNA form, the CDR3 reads TGTGCCAGCAGCGTGTGGAGGGACACTGAAGCTTTCTTT. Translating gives CASSVWRDTEAFF. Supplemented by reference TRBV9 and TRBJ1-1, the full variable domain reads DSGVTQTPKHLITATGQRVTLRCSPRSGDLSVYWYQQSLDQGLQFLIQYYNGEERAKGNILERFSAQQFPDLHSELNLSSLELGDSALYFCASSVWRDTEAFFGQGTRLTVV.

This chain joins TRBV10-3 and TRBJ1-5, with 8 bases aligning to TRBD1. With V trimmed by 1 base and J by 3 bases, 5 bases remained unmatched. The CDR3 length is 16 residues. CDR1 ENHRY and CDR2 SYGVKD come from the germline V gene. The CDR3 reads CAISELRTGYNQPQHF. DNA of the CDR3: TGTGCCATCAGTGAGTTACGGACAGGGTACAATCAGCCCCAGCATTTT.

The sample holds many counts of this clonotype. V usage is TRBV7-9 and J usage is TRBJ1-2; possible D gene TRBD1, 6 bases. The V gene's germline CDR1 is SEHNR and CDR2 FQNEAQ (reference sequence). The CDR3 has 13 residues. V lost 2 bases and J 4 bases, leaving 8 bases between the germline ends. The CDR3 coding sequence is TGTGCCAGCAGCTTACAGGGGCCCTATGGCTACACCTTC. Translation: CASSLQGPYGYTF.

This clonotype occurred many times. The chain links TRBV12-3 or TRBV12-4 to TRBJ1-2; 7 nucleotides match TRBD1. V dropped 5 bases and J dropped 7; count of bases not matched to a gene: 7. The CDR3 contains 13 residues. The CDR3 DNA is TGTGCCAGCAGTCAAAACAGGGACAGTGGCTACACCTTC. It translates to CASSQNRDSGYTF.

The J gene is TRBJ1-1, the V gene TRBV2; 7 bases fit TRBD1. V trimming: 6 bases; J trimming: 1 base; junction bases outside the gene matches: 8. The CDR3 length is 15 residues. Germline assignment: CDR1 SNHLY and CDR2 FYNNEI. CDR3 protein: CASRGGTAANTEAFF. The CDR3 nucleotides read TGTGCCAGCAGGGGAGGGACAGCGGCGAACACTGAAGCTTTCTTT. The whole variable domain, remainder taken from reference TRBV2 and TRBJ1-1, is EPEVTQTPSHQVTQMGQEVILRCVPISNHLYFYWYRQILGQKVEFLVSFYNNEISEKSEIFDDQFSVERPDGSNFTLKIRSTKLEDSAMYFCASRGGTAANTEAFFGQGTRLTVV.

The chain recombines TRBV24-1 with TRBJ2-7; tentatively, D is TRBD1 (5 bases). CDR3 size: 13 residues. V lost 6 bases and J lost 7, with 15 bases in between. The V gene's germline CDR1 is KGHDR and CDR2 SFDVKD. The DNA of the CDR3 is TGTGCCACCAGTAAGACAGACTTGGGAGAGCAGTACTTC. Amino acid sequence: CATSKTDLGEQYF.

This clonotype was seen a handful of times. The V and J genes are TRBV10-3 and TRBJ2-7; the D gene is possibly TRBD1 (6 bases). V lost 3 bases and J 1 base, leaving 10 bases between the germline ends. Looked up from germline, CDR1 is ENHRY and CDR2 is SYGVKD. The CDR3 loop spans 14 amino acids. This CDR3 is CAISDLDRSYEQYF. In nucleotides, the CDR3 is TGTGCCATCAGTGATTTGGACAGATCCTACGAGCAGTACTTC.

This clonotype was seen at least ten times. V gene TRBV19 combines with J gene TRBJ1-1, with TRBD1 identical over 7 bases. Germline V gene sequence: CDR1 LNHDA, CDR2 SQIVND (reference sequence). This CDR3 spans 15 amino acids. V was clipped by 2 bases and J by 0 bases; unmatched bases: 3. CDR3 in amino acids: CASSISGTVNTEAFF. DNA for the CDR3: TGTGCCAGTAGTATATCCGGGACAGTGAACACTGAAGCTTTCTTT. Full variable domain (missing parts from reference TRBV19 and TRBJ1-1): DGGITQSPKYLFRKEGQNVTLSCEQNLNHDAMYWYRQDPGQGLRLIYYSQIVNDFQKGDIAEGYSVSREKKESFPLTVTSAQKNPTAFYLCASSISGTVNTEAFFGQGTRLTVV.

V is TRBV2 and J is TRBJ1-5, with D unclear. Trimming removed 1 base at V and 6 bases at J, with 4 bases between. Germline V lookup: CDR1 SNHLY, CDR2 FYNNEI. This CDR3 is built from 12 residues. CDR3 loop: CASSEEVQPQHF. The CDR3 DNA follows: TGTGCCAGCAGTGAAGAGGTTCAGCCCCAGCATTTT.

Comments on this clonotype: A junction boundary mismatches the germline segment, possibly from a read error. The CDR3 coding sequence is TGCAGTGCCAGAGGGTTAGCGGACATCGCCTCCTACGAGCAGTACTTC. This sequence encodes CSARGLADIASYEQYF. The chain links TRBV20-1 to TRBJ2-7; perhaps TRBD2 as D (6 bases). The CDR3 sequence is 16 residues long. Per germline, CDR1 DFQATT and CDR2 SNEGSKA (reference sequence).

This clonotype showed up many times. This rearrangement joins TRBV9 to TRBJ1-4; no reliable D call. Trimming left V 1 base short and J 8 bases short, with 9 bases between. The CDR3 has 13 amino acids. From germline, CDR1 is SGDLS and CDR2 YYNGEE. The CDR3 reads CASSVSLEEKLFF. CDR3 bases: TGTGCCAGCAGCGTAAGCCTCGAGGAAAAACTGTTTTTT. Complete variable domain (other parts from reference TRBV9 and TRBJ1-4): DSGVTQTPKHLITATGQRVTLRCSPRSGDLSVYWYQQSLDQGLQFLIQYYNGEERAKGNILERFSAQQFPDLHSELNLSSLELGDSALYFCASSVSLEEKLFFGSGTQLSVL.

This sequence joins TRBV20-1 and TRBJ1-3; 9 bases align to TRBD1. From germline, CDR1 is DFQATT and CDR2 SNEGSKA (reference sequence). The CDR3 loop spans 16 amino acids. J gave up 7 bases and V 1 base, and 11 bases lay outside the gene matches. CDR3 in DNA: TGCAGTGCTAGAGGTGGGACAGGGCGAAGGGTGAACACCATATATTTT. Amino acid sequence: CSARGGTGRRVNTIYF.

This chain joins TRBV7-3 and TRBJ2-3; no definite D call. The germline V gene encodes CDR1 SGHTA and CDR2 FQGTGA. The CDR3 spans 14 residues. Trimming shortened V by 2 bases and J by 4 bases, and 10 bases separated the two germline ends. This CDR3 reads CASSLRNWADTQYF. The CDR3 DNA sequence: TGTGCCAGCAGCTTACGCAATTGGGCAGATACGCAGTATTTT.

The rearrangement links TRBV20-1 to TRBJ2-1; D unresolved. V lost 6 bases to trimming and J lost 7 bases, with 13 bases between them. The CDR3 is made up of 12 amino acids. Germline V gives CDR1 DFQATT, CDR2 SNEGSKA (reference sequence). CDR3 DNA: TGCAGTGCCAGTAAGACGGGTAATGAGCAGTTCTTC. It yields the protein CSASKTGNEQFF.

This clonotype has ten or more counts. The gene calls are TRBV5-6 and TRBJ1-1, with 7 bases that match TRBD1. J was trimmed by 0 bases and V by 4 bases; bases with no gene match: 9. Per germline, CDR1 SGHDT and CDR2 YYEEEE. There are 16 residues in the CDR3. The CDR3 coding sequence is TGTGCCAGCAGCCCCGACAGGGTTGGGATGAACACTGAAGCTTTCTTT. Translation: CASSPDRVGMNTEAFF.

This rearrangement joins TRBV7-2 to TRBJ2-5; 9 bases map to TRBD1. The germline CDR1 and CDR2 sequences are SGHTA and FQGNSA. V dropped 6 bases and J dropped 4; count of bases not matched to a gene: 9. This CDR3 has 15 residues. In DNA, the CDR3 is TGTGCCAGCAGTGAAGGGACAGGGTCACGAGAGACCCAGTACTTC. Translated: CASSEGTGSRETQYF.

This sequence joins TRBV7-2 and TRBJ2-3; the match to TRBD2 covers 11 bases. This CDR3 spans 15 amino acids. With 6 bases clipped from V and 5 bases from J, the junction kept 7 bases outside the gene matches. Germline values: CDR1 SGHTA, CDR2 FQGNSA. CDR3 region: CASRIAGGRGDTQYF. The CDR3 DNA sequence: TGTGCCAGCAGAATAGCGGGGGGGCGGGGAGATACGCAGTATTTT.

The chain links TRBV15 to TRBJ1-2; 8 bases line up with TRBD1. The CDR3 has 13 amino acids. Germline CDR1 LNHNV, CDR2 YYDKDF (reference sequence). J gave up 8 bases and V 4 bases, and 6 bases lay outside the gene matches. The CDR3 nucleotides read TGTGCCACCAGCACTCGGACAGGGCAGGGCTACACCTTC. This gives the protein CATSTRTGQGYTF.

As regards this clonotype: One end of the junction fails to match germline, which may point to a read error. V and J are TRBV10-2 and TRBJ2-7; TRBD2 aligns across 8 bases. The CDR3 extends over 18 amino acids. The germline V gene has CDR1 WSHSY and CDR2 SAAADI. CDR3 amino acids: CASSYPGVAGPFSYEQYF. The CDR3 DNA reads TGTGCCAGCAGTTACCCCGGGGTAGCGGGGCCGTTCTCCTACGAGCAGTACTTC.

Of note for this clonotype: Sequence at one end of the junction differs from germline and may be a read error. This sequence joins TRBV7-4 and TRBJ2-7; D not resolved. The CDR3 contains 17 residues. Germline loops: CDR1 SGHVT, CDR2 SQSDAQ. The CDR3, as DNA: TGTGCCAGCAGCCCGACGGGCTGGGCAGTGCCATCCTACGTGCAGTACTTC. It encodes CASSPTGWAVPSYVQYF. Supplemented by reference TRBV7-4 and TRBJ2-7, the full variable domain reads GAGVSQSPRYKVAKRGRDVALRCDSISGHVTLYWYRQTLGQGSEVLTYSQSDAQRDKSGRPSGRFSAERPERSVSTLKIQRTEQGDSAVYLCASSPTGWAVPSYVQYFGPGTRLTVT.

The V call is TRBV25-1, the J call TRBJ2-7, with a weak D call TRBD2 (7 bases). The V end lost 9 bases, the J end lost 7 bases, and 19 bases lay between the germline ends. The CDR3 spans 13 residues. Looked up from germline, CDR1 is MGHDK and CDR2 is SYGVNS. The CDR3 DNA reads TGTGCCAGTAGCGAGGCGGGGGCGGGAGAGCAGTACTTC. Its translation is CASSEAGAGEQYF.

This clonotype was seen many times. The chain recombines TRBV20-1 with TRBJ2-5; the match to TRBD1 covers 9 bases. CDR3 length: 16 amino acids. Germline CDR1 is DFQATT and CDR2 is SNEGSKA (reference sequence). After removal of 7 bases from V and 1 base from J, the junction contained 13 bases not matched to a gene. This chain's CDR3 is CSVSDRGGGSQETQYF. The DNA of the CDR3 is TGCAGTGTTTCGGACAGGGGAGGGGGGAGCCAAGAGACCCAGTACTTC.

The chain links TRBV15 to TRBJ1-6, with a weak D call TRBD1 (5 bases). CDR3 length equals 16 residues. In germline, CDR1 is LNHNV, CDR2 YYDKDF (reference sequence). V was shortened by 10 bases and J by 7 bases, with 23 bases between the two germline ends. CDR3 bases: TGTGCCAGCAGTTTGATCCCAGGGTTAGGGAATTCACCCCTCCACTTT. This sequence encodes CASSLIPGLGNSPLHF.

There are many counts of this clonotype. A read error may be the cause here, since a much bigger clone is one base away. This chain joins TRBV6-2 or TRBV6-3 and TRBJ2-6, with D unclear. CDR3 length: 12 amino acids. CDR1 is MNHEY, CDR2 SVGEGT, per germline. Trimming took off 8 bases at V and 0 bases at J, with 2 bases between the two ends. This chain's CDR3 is CASGSGANVLTF. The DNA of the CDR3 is TGTGCCAGCGGCTCTGGGGCCAACGTCCTGACTTTC.

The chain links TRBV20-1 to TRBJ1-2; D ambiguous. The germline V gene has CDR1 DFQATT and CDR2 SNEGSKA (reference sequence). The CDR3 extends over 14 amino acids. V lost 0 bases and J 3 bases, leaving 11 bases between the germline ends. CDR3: CSARDTLRDYGYTF. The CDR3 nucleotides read TGCAGTGCTAGAGACACCCTTCGGGACTATGGCTACACCTTC.